This paragraph reports one T cell receptor (beta chain). Antigen specificity is unknown. This CDR3 has 17 residues. Looked up from germline, CDR1 is SEHNR and CDR2 is FQNEAQ (reference sequence). With V trimmed by 5 bases and J by 3 bases, 14 bases remained unmatched. The data were taken from a study of T cell clones after liver transplantation. Overall study context: Post-transplant blood was tracked for graft-donor-reactive T cell clones identified in a pre-transplant mixed lymphocyte reaction.

Thawed unstimulated PBMCs were FACS-sorted by CD3, CD4 and CD8 into two populations. TCRdb's table, derived via immunoSEQ multiplex PCR, lists solely in-frame clones and lacks some. The sample lists more than 95,000 clones, approximately 90% seen once, with approximately 0.78% in the top ten. Study-level points and caveats: Compared with third party-reactive sequences, donor-reactive ones declined more, independent of withdrawal success.

This receptor was identified in a human patient who received a liver transplant. Some of the T cells may derive from the graft donor. The chain carries TRBV7-9 and TRBJ1-1, with 8 bases identical to TRBD1. Here the sequenced sample was CD4+ T cells from blood, taken 12 months after liver transplant. CDR3 DNA: TGTGCCAGCAGCCGAGGGCAGGACAGGGTTATATACACTGAAGCTTTCTTT. Protein sequence: CASSRGQDRVIYTEAFF.